Following are 8 T cell receptor beta chains from one sample sequenced in a study of cytomegalovirus exposure and HLA in healthy donors. Both 60 Vbeta primers and 13 Jbeta primers went into the PCR. Sequenced by immunoSEQ multiplex PCR; TCRdb stores in-frame clones only, minus some. The sample holds approximately 170,000 clones, about 82% seen once. Material for sequencing was PBMCs. These receptors were obtained from a female donor in good health and CMV-seronegative.

The genes are TRBV7-9 and TRBJ2-7, with 7 nucleotides matching TRBD1. The germline gives CDR1 SEHNR, CDR2 FQNEAQ (reference sequence). This CDR3 is 15 amino acids long. V lost 6 bases and J lost 4; bases outside the gene matches: 12. CDR3 nucleotides: TGTGCCAGCAGTGGAACAGGGGAAGAAGAGTACGAGCAGTACTTC. Its protein is CASSGTGEEEYEQYF.

V and J are TRBV15 and TRBJ2-5, with a weak D call TRBD1 (5 bases). The germline gives CDR1 LNHNV, CDR2 YYDKDF (reference sequence). Between the trimmed V and J ends, which lost 5 bases and 1 base, there was a span of 20 bases. This CDR3 has 17 amino acids. This CDR3 reads CATSVGVGARLQETQYF. CDR3 nucleotide sequence: TGTGCCACCAGCGTAGGGGTTGGGGCCAGGCTCCAAGAGACCCAGTACTTC.

The V and J genes are TRBV4-3 and TRBJ2-7, with 8 bases that match TRBD1. The CDR3 runs to 15 residues. The V gene end was trimmed by 4 bases and the J gene end by 1 base; junction bases not matched to a gene: 6. CDR1 is LGHNA, CDR2 YSLEER, per germline. The CDR3 nucleotides are TGCGCCAGCAGCCCAAGCTGGACAGGGTCCTACGAGCAGTACTTC. Protein: CASSPSWTGSYEQYF.

The table lists this clone with a few counts. J is TRBJ2-7 and V is TRBV11-2, with 7 positions matching TRBD1. The CDR3 totals 13 residues. From germline, CDR1 is SGHAT and CDR2 FQNNGV. V dropped 1 base and J dropped 7; count of bases not matched to a gene: 4. The CDR3 reads CASSLGQGREQYF. DNA of the CDR3: TGTGCCAGCAGCTTAGGACAGGGAAGGGAGCAGTACTTC.

The chain has TRBV7-9 and TRBJ1-1, with D hard to call. The length of the CDR3 is 13 residues. Trimming pared 8 bases from V and 4 bases from J, leaving 14 bases between. CDR1 and CDR2 (germline): SEHNR, FQNEAQ (reference sequence). This chain's CDR3 is CASLESGITEAFF. As DNA, the CDR3 is TGTGCCAGCCTCGAATCGGGGATCACTGAAGCTTTCTTT.

This chain uses TRBV28 with TRBJ1-2, with a weak D call TRBD1 (6 bases). CDR3 length: 15 amino acids. Between the trimmed V and J ends, which lost 4 bases and 6 bases, there was a span of 18 bases. Per the germline V gene, CDR1 is MDHEN and CDR2 is SYDVKM. The CDR3 DNA reads as TGTGCCAGCAGTTATCGGGGGGCGGTGCGTGATGGCTACACCTTC. Translating gives CASSYRGAVRDGYTF.

Here the CDR3 DNA reads TGTGCCAGCAGCCAAGAGGGACTAGCGGGGGGGTTCACAGATACGCAGTATTTT. It yields the protein CASSQEGLAGGFTDTQYF. The chain employs TRBV4-2 and TRBJ2-3; 16 bases align to TRBD2. Germline V CDR1 and CDR2: LGHNA, YNFKEQ. The V gene end was trimmed by 0 bases and the J gene end by 2 bases; junction bases not matched to a gene: 2. This CDR3 spans 18 amino acids.

This clone was recorded a few times. The chain uses TRBV28 and TRBJ2-2; a possible D gene is TRBD2 (6 bases). Trimming took off 4 bases at V and 2 bases at J, with 14 bases between the two ends. CDR1 and CDR2 from the germline V gene are MDHEN and SYDVKM. The CDR3 spans 16 residues. Written as DNA, the CDR3 is TGTGCCAGCAGTTCTCCGGACTACCTTAACACCGGGGAGCTGTTTTTT. It is translated as CASSSPDYLNTGELFF.